This TCR beta chain comes out of a study of prognosis after radiotherapy for stage I lung cancer (dated by TCRdb to about 2021). Regarding the research as a whole: Between early 2018 and early 2019, some 20 patients with stage I NSCLC were enrolled in Nanjing, China. Among the enrolled patients, 13 to 15 had newly diagnosed primary stage I lung tumors, while about 5 had oligometastatic NSCLC following surgical resection of the primary tumor. Every patient was deemed medically inoperable, roughly eleven because of comorbidities and several because they refused surgery. The cohort comprised fewer than 15 men and about 6 women with a median age of around 70 years, ranging from roughly 53 to 84 years. About twelve patients had adenocarcinoma and about seven had squamous cell carcinoma as the tumor histology. Using image-guided IMRT or VMAT, SBRT was delivered in 3 to 5 fractions at a biologically effective dose of at least 100 Gy. In every patient, SBRT was given without any concurrent therapy. After SBRT, distant metastases developed in four of the 19 patients at a median of about seven months, while the remaining 15 patients had no significant progression. Peripheral blood TCR beta repertoires were profiled in stage I NSCLC patients before and after stereotactic body radiotherapy, and the study then linked these repertoires to distant failure. For each of the approximately 20 patients, one blood sample was taken before SBRT and one after, so the study sequenced about 38 samples in total.

This clonotype is deemed medium-sized (0.01 to 0.1%). Its target antigen remains unknown. Qualities for individual bases were not recorded, and no much larger clone is one base off. As encoded in the germline V gene (reference sequence), CDR1 is MNHEY while CDR2 is SMNVEV. Its CDR3 holds 14 amino acids, cysteine through phenylalanine. Left in the record is the CDR3 DNA by itself, 42 bases read in frame from the first base. Relative to germline, V is 2 bases shorter and J is 1 base shorter, with 5 bases between their ends. All patients had node-negative disease on CT and PET/CT, and none had a history of other malignancies or had previously received chemotherapy or radiotherapy. At each of the two time points, six milliliters of peripheral venous blood were collected into EDTA tubes. PBMCs were isolated by Ficoll-Paque Plus density-gradient centrifugation. Right after collection, samples were placed at -80 degrees C and kept there until analysis.

Two rounds of multiplex PCR on genomic DNA were used to amplify the TCR beta CDR3 region. In the first round of PCR, primers specific to each TRBV and TRBJ gene were used, and the primer sequences are filed in Chinese patent CN105087789A. The second PCR round used universal primers. The Roche High Pure PCR Template Preparation Kit was used to extract genomic DNA from frozen PBMCs. Paired-end sequencing with 151 bp reads was performed on the libraries using an Illumina HiSeq 3000. The authors' analysis ran thus. Raw reads lacking the multiplex PCR primer sequences were removed with CutAdapt. Using PEAR, the high-quality paired reads were merged into contigs. By aligning each contig to reference sequences, MiXCR assigned the TRB V, D and J gene segments to that contig. CDR3 sequences were clustered by base quality and sequence similarity to remove sequencing errors. Diversity was measured as Shannon entropy normalized by the natural log of productive TCR sequence number. Clonality was defined as one minus Shannon entropy divided by the natural log of the number of unique clonotypes. Using the Youden index from ROC curves, the researchers picked the repertoire-metric cut-offs for progression-free survival, and all analyses were carried out in R 3.5.3. In-frame beta chains were kept once TCRdb had trimmed the public reads at Q25 with fastp and called clones with MiXCR. Entries are consolidated by CDR3 protein sequence, retaining the most common genes and DNA. The V and J calls reflect TCRdb's pipeline rather than the authors' work. The sample table shows about 15,000 distinct CDR3 sequences, and roughly a third are seen once. The ten largest clonotypes hold 35% to 50% of the sample.

General conclusions and limits of the study: Differences in TRBV and TRBJ usage frequencies by metastasis status were reportedly observed in two V genes at baseline and in about 10 V and two J genes after SBRT. Post-SBRT Shannon entropy and its change from baseline were lower in patients who developed distant metastases; baseline Shannon entropy was not associated with metastases. None of the reported P values were adjusted for multiple comparisons. Limitations of the study included a small cohort and short follow-up, and the study findings need independent validation. Tumor specificity of expanded TCR clones was not determined. After SBRT, the count of unique TCR clones dropped from a median of roughly 10,000 beforehand to about 6,800 afterward (Wilcoxon paired P=0.011).

The TCR originated in a donor aged 50 or older with non-small cell lung cancer. Rearrangement joined TRBV27 to TRBJ2-2; the D gene assignment is ambiguous. The sample here was PBMCs, taken before or after stereotactic body radiation therapy (not recorded which). The sequenced DNA is TGTGCCAGCAGTTTACGCGAGAACACCGGGGAGCTGTTTTTT. This yields the protein CASSLRENTGELFF.